The present entry profiles one T cell receptor (beta chain) with its context. The data were taken from a study of blood T cell repertoires in COVID-19. Profiling relied on immunoSEQ multiplex PCR, and the TCRdb table lists in-frame clones only, not all of them. The sample has fewer than 80,000 clones, 78% seen once; the top ten hold 13% to 15%. CDR3 length: 14 amino acids. Germline CDR1 and CDR2: LGHDT and YNNKEL (reference sequence). V dropped 5 bases and J dropped 1; count of bases not matched to a gene: 3. While infection was still active, Seattle patients were enrolled and then followed longitudinally.

Material: peripheral blood. This TCR was sampled from a man between 60 and 75 years old with COVID-19, enrolled during active disease. The V call is TRBV3-1 (or the pseudogene TRBV3-2), the J call TRBJ2-7; 9 bases map to TRBD2. CDR3 protein: CASSGREGSYEQYF. CDR3 coding DNA: TGTGCCAGCAGCGGGCGGGAGGGATCCTACGAGCAGTACTTC.